Listed below are T cell receptor beta chains from one sample, sequenced in a study of blood T cell repertoires in COVID-19. TCRdb's table, derived via immunoSEQ multiplex PCR, lists solely in-frame clones and lacks some. The sample contains more than 200,000 clones, about 82% of which appear only once. The sample comprised peripheral blood. These receptors all stem from an elderly woman with acute or convalescent COVID-19. The CDR3 runs from the conserved cysteine through the conserved F or W. The D gene is left open where the match is weak. Where a row states a size, it is once, few, many or the class of an expanded clone; other rows omit it.

>few|14|TRBJ2-3|TRBV20-1|TRBD2
TGCAGTGCCAGTAGCGGGGAAGGCACAGATACGCAGTATTTT
CSASSGEGTDTQYF
>NA|17|TRBJ1-2|TRBV6-1|NA
TGTGCCAGCAGTGAAGGGGTCGGAGGGTTATCTAACTATGGCTACACCTTC
CASSEGVGGLSNYGYTF
>NA|14|TRBJ1-2|TRBV7-2|NA
TGTGCCAGCAGCCTCCCCGGGGGGCGAGATGGCTACACCTTC
CASSLPGGRDGYTF
>NA|14|TRBJ1-2|TRBV2|TRBD1
TGTGCCAGCAGTGAGTGGGACAGGGGGCTCGGCTACACCTTC
CASSEWDRGLGYTF
>NA|15|TRBJ2-1|TRBV28|TRBD2
TGTGCCAGCAGTCGGGGGGAGGGACGGCCGTCTGAGCAGTTCTTC
CASSRGEGRPSEQFF
>NA|15|TRBJ2-7|TRBV5-5|TRBD2
TGTGCCAGCAGCCGAGCCGGGACTAGCACCTACGAGCAGTACTTC
CASSRAGTSTYEQYF
>NA|16|TRBJ2-5|TRBV11-2|TRBD1
TGTGCCAGCAGCTTAGCGGGCTTGGGGACAGGACAGACCCAGTACTTC
CASSLAGLGTGQTQYF
>NA|13|TRBJ1-1|TRBV7-9|TRBD1
TGTGCCAGCAGCAGGGACAGGGACACTGAAGCTTTCTTT
CASSRDRDTEAFF
>once|16|TRBJ2-2|TRBV27|NA
TGTGCCAGTTCAGGTTGGGGGGAGCTGAACACCGGGGAGCTGTTTTTT
CASSGWGELNTGELFF
>NA|18|TRBJ2-6|TRBV4-2|NA
TGTGCCAGCAGCCAAGGGACGGGAGAAGCCCCTGGGGCCAACGTCCTGACTTTC
CASSQGTGEAPGANVLTF
>NA|15|TRBJ2-3|TRBV6-5|NA
TGTGCCAGCACAGGACTGGGAGTAGCGTCTGATACGCAGTATTTT
CASTGLGVASDTQYF
>NA|15|TRBJ1-6|TRBV6-2/TRBV6-3|NA
TGTGCCAGCAGCCCTCGCAGGGGTGACAATTCACCCCTCCACTTT
CASSPRRGDNSPLHF
>few|15|TRBJ2-1|TRBV28|NA
TGTGCCAGCAGTTTAGGTGACGAGGTTATCGATGAGCAGTTCTTC
CASSLGDEVIDEQFF
>NA|16|TRBJ2-1|TRBV9|TRBD2
TGTGCCAGCAGCGCGAGCGGGGGCCTCTCCTACAATGAGCAGTTCTTC
CASSASGGLSYNEQFF
>NA|16|TRBJ1-5|TRBV19|TRBD1
TGTGCCAGTAGGCGCCCCGGGACAGGGCCCGGGGGGCCCCAGCATTTT
CASRRPGTGPGGPQHF
>NA|16|TRBJ2-2|TRBV7-2|TRBD2
TGTGCCAGCAGCCTAGCGGGGGGTTCGAACACCGGGGAGCTGTTTTTT
CASSLAGGSNTGELFF
>few|17|TRBJ2-1|TRBV7-8|NA
TGTGCCAGCAGCCACACGCCGCAGGCGATCTCCTACAATGAGCAGTTCTTC
CASSHTPQAISYNEQFF
>NA|16|TRBJ2-4|TRBV28|TRBD2
TGTGCCAGCACCCTAGATAGGGGGACTAGCAGAAACATTCAGTACTTC
CASTLDRGTSRNIQYF
>NA|13|TRBJ2-7|TRBV10-1|NA
TGCGCCAGCAGAGGACAGTTTTGCTACGAGCAGTACTTC
CASRGQFCYEQYF
>NA|17|TRBJ2-3|TRBV5-1|NA
TGCGCCAGCAGCTACAAGTTAGACAGTGCTAGCACAGATACGCAGTATTTT
CASSYKLDSASTDTQYF
>NA|13|TRBJ2-5|TRBV12-3/TRBV12-4|NA
TGTGCCAGCAGTTTTGGGCAGGAAGAGACCCAGTACTTC
CASSFGQEETQYF
>NA|13|TRBJ1-5|TRBV6-4|NA
TGTGCCAGCAGCCAGGAAAGCAATCAGCCCCAGCATTTT
CASSQESNQPQHF
>NA|12|TRBJ1-4|TRBV19|NA
TGTGCCAGTAGTGGAGTAAATGAAAAACTGTTTTTT
CASSGVNEKLFF
>NA|17|TRBJ2-3|TRBV29-1|TRBD2
TGCAGCGTTGAAGATCCCCTGGCTAGCGGCTTCACAGATACGCAGTATTTT
CSVEDPLASGFTDTQYF
>NA|16|TRBJ2-5|TRBV3-1/TRBV3-2|TRBD2
TGTGCCAGCAGCCAAGGCCTTACTAGCGGTCAAGAGACCCAGTACTTC
CASSQGLTSGQETQYF
>once|16|TRBJ1-5|TRBV5-4|NA
TGTGCCAGCAGCTTGGGGGCCCCGGATAGCAATCAGCCCCAGCATTTT
CASSLGAPDSNQPQHF
>NA|15|TRBJ1-1|TRBV4-3|NA
TGCGCCAGCAGCCAGGAGACGGGAGCCAACACTGAAGCTTTCTTT
CASSQETGANTEAFF
>NA|15|TRBJ1-1|TRBV19|TRBD1
TGTGCCAGTAGTCTCCCCGGGACAGGCCACACTGAAGCTTTCTTT
CASSLPGTGHTEAFF
>NA|15|TRBJ2-1|TRBV24-1|NA
TGTGCCACCAGTGATACAGGGAGCTCCTACAATGAGCAGTTCTTC
CATSDTGSSYNEQFF
>NA|14|TRBJ1-4|TRBV28|TRBD1
TGTGCCAGCAGCCCAGGGGGCGTTATGGAAAAACTGTTTTTT
CASSPGGVMEKLFF
>NA|16|TRBJ2-3|TRBV3-1/TRBV3-2|TRBD2
TGTGCCAGCACCCAGGGGTTAGCGGGGACTGGAGATACGCAGTATTTT
CASTQGLAGTGDTQYF
>few|14|TRBJ1-2|TRBV5-8|TRBD1
TGTGCCAGCAGCCACAGGGGAGTCATGAATGGCTACACCTTC
CASSHRGVMNGYTF
>NA|13|TRBJ2-7|TRBV27|TRBD2
TGTGCCAGCAGTTTATTTGGCGGGAGTGAGCAGTACTTC
CASSLFGGSEQYF
>NA|15|TRBJ2-5|TRBV5-4|TRBD2
TGTGCCAGCAGCTCGGGGGGGGGAGTCCAAGAGACCCAGTACTTC
CASSSGGGVQETQYF
>many|13|TRBJ2-7|TRBV14|NA
TGTGCCAGCAGCCAACGGACTAAGTCGGAGCAGTACTTC
CASSQRTKSEQYF
>NA|16|TRBJ2-2|TRBV5-1|TRBD1
TGCGCCAGCAGCTCTACAGGGGATATTGACACCGGGGAGCTGTTTTTT
CASSSTGDIDTGELFF
>once|13|TRBJ1-2|TRBV7-8|TRBD1
TGTGCCAGCAGCTTGGGACAGAACTATGGCTACACCTTC
CASSLGQNYGYTF
>NA|16|TRBJ2-5|TRBV11-3|NA
TGTGCCAGCAGCTTGGGGGGTAGTCCGTACCAAGAGACCCAGTACTTC
CASSLGGSPYQETQYF
>once|19|TRBJ2-3|TRBV3-1/TRBV3-2|TRBD2
TGTGCCAGCAGCCCCGGGACGGGGCTAGCGGGGATTAGCACAGATACGCAGTATTTT
CASSPGTGLAGISTDTQYF
>NA|13|TRBJ1-2|TRBV29-1|NA
TGCGCTATAGGGGCCACCCGGAGCTATGGCTACACCTTC
CAIGATRSYGYTF
>few|14|TRBJ2-7|TRBV7-2|TRBD1
TGTGCCAGCAGCAGGGGACAGGGGAACTACGAGCAGTACTTC
CASSRGQGNYEQYF
>NA|11|TRBJ1-1|TRBV30|NA
TGTGCCTGGAGTCCCGGACTACGAGCTTTCTTT
CAWSPGLRAFF
>NA|13|TRBJ2-7|TRBV10-3|TRBD2
TGTGCCGGCGGTATGGCGGGAGGGCTAGAGCAGTACTTC
CAGGMAGGLEQYF
>few|13|TRBJ2-3|TRBV29-1|TRBD1
TGCAGCGCCAGACAGGGGGGCACAGATACGCAGTATTTT
CSARQGGTDTQYF
>NA|13|TRBJ1-6|TRBV5-1|NA
TGCGCCAGCAGCTCTGGCCCCAATTCACCCCTCCACTTT
CASSSGPNSPLHF
>once|15|TRBJ2-2|TRBV7-3|TRBD2
TGTGCCAGCAGCCCGCAAGGACTAGTCACCGGGGAGCTGTTTTTT
CASSPQGLVTGELFF
>few|14|TRBJ1-6|TRBV18|TRBD1
TGTGCCAGCTCACGGGGACAGAATAATTCACCCCTCCACTTT
CASSRGQNNSPLHF
>NA|15|TRBJ2-1|TRBV9|TRBD2
TGTGCCAGCAGCGCGGGACTAGCGGAATACAATGAGCAGTTCTTC
CASSAGLAEYNEQFF
>NA|16|TRBJ2-1|TRBV28|TRBD2
TGTGCCAGCAGTTTGGATCGGCTAGCGGGCTACAATGAGCAGTTCTTC
CASSLDRLAGYNEQFF
>NA|14|TRBJ1-1|TRBV6-5|TRBD1
TGTGCCAGCAGTTACTGGCAGGGGGACACTGAAGCTTTCTTT
CASSYWQGDTEAFF
>NA|14|TRBJ1-2|TRBV19|TRBD1
TGTGCCAGTAGTGCCGGGACAGGGAGCTATGGCTACACCTTC
CASSAGTGSYGYTF
>NA|15|TRBJ2-1|TRBV5-4|TRBD2
TGTGCCAGCAGCTTGACTAGCGGGGAGTGGGATGAGCAGTTCTTC
CASSLTSGEWDEQFF
>NA|13|TRBJ2-7|TRBV3-1/TRBV3-2|NA
TGTGCCAGCAGCCAGCGTTTTAGTGACGAGCAGTACTTC
CASSQRFSDEQYF
>NA|11|TRBJ2-1|TRBV20-1|TRBD2
TGCAGTGCTAGCCCCGGGAGGTTGGAGTTCTTC
CSASPGRLEFF
>NA|14|TRBJ2-1|TRBV2|NA
TGTGCCAGCAGTCGATGGGCAGGGTATATTGAGCAGTTCTTC
CASSRWAGYIEQFF
>NA|17|TRBJ2-6|TRBV11-2|TRBD2
TGTGCCAGCAGCGGAGTAGCGGGAGCCTCTGGGGCCAACGTCCTGACTTTC
CASSGVAGASGANVLTF
>NA|13|TRBJ1-5|TRBV12-3/TRBV12-4|TRBD1
TGTGCCAGCAGGGGACAGGGGGCTCAGCCCCAGCATTTT
CASRGQGAQPQHF
>NA|12|TRBJ1-2|TRBV30|NA
TGTGCCTGGAGTCCAGGGAACTATGGCTACACCTTC
CAWSPGNYGYTF
>NA|16|TRBJ2-7|TRBV27|TRBD1
TGTGCCAGCAGTTTGACTAACAGGGGCAACTCCTACGAGCAGTACTTC
CASSLTNRGNSYEQYF
>NA|13|TRBJ2-7|TRBV6-1|NA
TGTGCCAGCAGTGAAGCGCGCCTCTACGAGCAGTACTTC
CASSEARLYEQYF